This is a list of T cell receptor beta chains from one sample in a study of T cell changes during pregnancy in multiple sclerosis. Assay used: immunoSEQ multiplex PCR; TCRdb lists only in-frame clones, some missing. Of more than 65,000 clones in the sample, approximately 93% were seen once. The sequenced sample was peripheral blood, obtained in the first trimester of pregnancy. Every receptor here comes from a female donor with multiple sclerosis, enrolled in a pregnancy study. Each CDR3 is given with its conserved first and last residue. The order of the fields is CDR3 DNA, CDR3 protein, clone size, J gene, D gene, V gene. A D gene is named only where the DNA matches it firmly. Expanded clones get a size class; other rows say once, few or many, or leave the size out.

CDR3 DNA: TGTGCCAGCAGCTTCGGACAGGGGCGTTCTGGGGCCAACGTCCTGACTTTC
CDR3 protein: CASSFGQGRSGANVLTF
clone size: NA
J gene: TRBJ2-6
D gene: TRBD1
V gene: TRBV5-4

CDR3 DNA: TGTGCCAGCAGAAAGGACAGCCCCAATGAGCAGTTCTTC
CDR3 protein: CASRKDSPNEQFF
clone size: NA
J gene: TRBJ2-1
D gene: NA
V gene: TRBV28

CDR3 DNA: TGTGCCAGCAGCTTAATTGCTAGCGGATTCTCGAACACCGGGGAGCTGTTTTTT
CDR3 protein: CASSLIASGFSNTGELFF
clone size: once
J gene: TRBJ2-2
D gene: TRBD2
V gene: TRBV7-2

CDR3 DNA: TGTGCCAGCTCACCCCAACTAGCGGGCACAGATACGCAGTATTTT
CDR3 protein: CASSPQLAGTDTQYF
clone size: NA
J gene: TRBJ2-3
D gene: TRBD2
V gene: TRBV18

CDR3 DNA: TGTGCCAGCAGTAAGCAGGGGGTCCCAGAGACCCAGTACTTC
CDR3 protein: CASSKQGVPETQYF
clone size: NA
J gene: TRBJ2-5
D gene: TRBD1
V gene: TRBV6-6

CDR3 DNA: TGTGCCAGCAGTCCCTCCGGGGGGGGGCAGAATTCACCCCTCCACTTT
CDR3 protein: CASSPSGGGQNSPLHF
clone size: NA
J gene: TRBJ1-6
D gene: NA
V gene: TRBV27

CDR3 DNA: TGTGCCAGCTTAGGACGGGATCGCACAGATACGCAGTATTTT
CDR3 protein: CASLGRDRTDTQYF
clone size: once
J gene: TRBJ2-3
D gene: NA
V gene: TRBV28

CDR3 DNA: TGTGCCAGCAGTTTACGATTGCCGGGACAGGGATCGGGATCCTATAATTCACCCCTCCACTTT
CDR3 protein: CASSLRLPGQGSGSYNSPLHF
clone size: NA
J gene: TRBJ1-6
D gene: TRBD1
V gene: TRBV27

CDR3 DNA: TGTGCCAGCACCTGGGGACAGCAAGAGACCCAGTACTTC
CDR3 protein: CASTWGQQETQYF
clone size: NA
J gene: TRBJ2-5
D gene: TRBD1
V gene: TRBV6-5

CDR3 DNA: TGCGCCAGCAGCCAAGATTTAGGAGCGGGGCCGTTCACAGATACGCAGTATTTT
CDR3 protein: CASSQDLGAGPFTDTQYF
clone size: once
J gene: TRBJ2-3
D gene: TRBD2
V gene: TRBV4-3

CDR3 DNA: TGTGCCAGCTATCCTAAAGGGGCGGCTCAGCCCCAGCATTTT
CDR3 protein: CASYPKGAAQPQHF
clone size: few
J gene: TRBJ1-5
D gene: NA
V gene: TRBV27

CDR3 DNA: TGTGCCAGCAGCTTCTTACTAGCGGGAGACCCCTACGAGCAGTACTTC
CDR3 protein: CASSFLLAGDPYEQYF
clone size: NA
J gene: TRBJ2-7
D gene: TRBD2
V gene: TRBV5-6

CDR3 DNA: TGTGCCAGCAGTGAGATCGGGGGGGGGAATAATGAGCAGTTCTTC
CDR3 protein: CASSEIGGGNNEQFF
clone size: NA
J gene: TRBJ2-1
D gene: TRBD2
V gene: TRBV6-4

CDR3 DNA: TGTGCCAGCAGTTTAGACCGGTTTGGGACAGGGCCCAAGAACACTGAAGCTTTCTTT
CDR3 protein: CASSLDRFGTGPKNTEAFF
clone size: NA
J gene: TRBJ1-1
D gene: TRBD1
V gene: TRBV28

CDR3 DNA: TGTGCCAGTAGTACCCTGGGGGGTAGCTCCTATAATTCACCCCTCCACTTT
CDR3 protein: CASSTLGGSSYNSPLHF
clone size: once
J gene: TRBJ1-6
D gene: NA
V gene: TRBV19

CDR3 DNA: TGCGCCAGCAGCTTCGGCTCGGAGAAGGGACTGCCTGAAGCTTTCTTT
CDR3 protein: CASSFGSEKGLPEAFF
clone size: once
J gene: TRBJ1-1
D gene: NA
V gene: TRBV5-1

CDR3 DNA: TGCGCCAGCAGCCCAGGGATTGGGACTGAAGCTTTCTTT
CDR3 protein: CASSPGIGTEAFF
clone size: NA
J gene: TRBJ1-1
D gene: NA
V gene: TRBV5-1

CDR3 DNA: TGTGCCAGCAGTCCTAGACGGAAGGCTAATGAAAAACTGTTTTTT
CDR3 protein: CASSPRRKANEKLFF
clone size: NA
J gene: TRBJ1-4
D gene: NA
V gene: TRBV27

CDR3 DNA: TGTGCCAGCAGGGAACCCGACTTTCCCAATCAGCCCCAGCATTTT
CDR3 protein: CASREPDFPNQPQHF
clone size: NA
J gene: TRBJ1-5
D gene: NA
V gene: TRBV6-1

CDR3 DNA: TGTGCCAGCAGTGTTTTATCGGGTAACTATGGCTACACCTTC
CDR3 protein: CASSVLSGNYGYTF
clone size: NA
J gene: TRBJ1-2
D gene: NA
V gene: TRBV28

CDR3 DNA: TGTGCCATCATTGGCAGTCTGAACACTGAAGCTTTCTTT
CDR3 protein: CAIIGSLNTEAFF
clone size: once
J gene: TRBJ1-1
D gene: NA
V gene: TRBV10-3

CDR3 DNA: TGTGCCAGCATACGGTCCTTTGGTGAAAAACTGTTTTTT
CDR3 protein: CASIRSFGEKLFF
clone size: NA
J gene: TRBJ1-4
D gene: NA
V gene: TRBV7-9

CDR3 DNA: TGTGCTAGTGGTTTGGAACCCAAGGAGATATCATCGTCTGGGGCCAACGTCCTGACTTTC
CDR3 protein: CASGLEPKEISSSGANVLTF
clone size: NA
J gene: TRBJ2-6
D gene: NA
V gene: TRBV12-5

CDR3 DNA: TGTGCCAGCAGTCCGCACAGGGGAGGAGACACTGAAGCTTTCTTT
CDR3 protein: CASSPHRGGDTEAFF
clone size: once
J gene: TRBJ1-1
D gene: TRBD1
V gene: TRBV6-1

CDR3 DNA: TGTGCCAGCAGCAAACAGGGCAGAGGATCCTACGAGCAGTACTTC
CDR3 protein: CASSKQGRGSYEQYF
clone size: NA
J gene: TRBJ2-7
D gene: NA
V gene: TRBV7-6

CDR3 DNA: TGTGCCAGCAGTGAGACAGGTCACTCTGGAAACACCATATATTTT
CDR3 protein: CASSETGHSGNTIYF
clone size: NA
J gene: TRBJ1-3
D gene: NA
V gene: TRBV2

CDR3 DNA: TGTGCCAGCAGCCAAGTCGGCGGCGGCACCGGGGAGCTGTTTTTT
CDR3 protein: CASSQVGGGTGELFF
clone size: NA
J gene: TRBJ2-2
D gene: NA
V gene: TRBV4-2

CDR3 DNA: TGTGCCAGCAGGCCCGGGACAGGGGTGCGTCACACTGAAGCTTTCTTT
CDR3 protein: CASRPGTGVRHTEAFF
clone size: NA
J gene: TRBJ1-1
D gene: TRBD1
V gene: TRBV13

CDR3 DNA: TGTGCCAGCTCACTTAAGCGGAACACAGATACGCAGTATTTT
CDR3 protein: CASSLKRNTDTQYF
clone size: once
J gene: TRBJ2-3
D gene: NA
V gene: TRBV18

CDR3 DNA: TGTGCCAGCAGCCCTCGGACTAGCGGAACCTACGAGCAGTACTTC
CDR3 protein: CASSPRTSGTYEQYF
clone size: NA
J gene: TRBJ2-7
D gene: TRBD2
V gene: TRBV11-2

CDR3 DNA: TGTGCCAGTAGGGGTAGGCCCGACAGGGGAGACAATGAGCAGTTCTTC
CDR3 protein: CASRGRPDRGDNEQFF
clone size: NA
J gene: TRBJ2-1
D gene: TRBD1
V gene: TRBV19

CDR3 DNA: TGTGCCTGGAGTGGACAGGGGGAAACGCGAGCTTTCTTT
CDR3 protein: CAWSGQGETRAFF
clone size: once
J gene: TRBJ1-1
D gene: TRBD1
V gene: TRBV30

CDR3 DNA: TGTGCCAGCTCACCGGGAGGAGATGAGCAGTTCTTC
CDR3 protein: CASSPGGDEQFF
clone size: NA
J gene: TRBJ2-1
D gene: NA
V gene: TRBV18

CDR3 DNA: TGTGCCAGCACCTTCGACGGGACAGTCCACACTGAAGCTTTCTTT
CDR3 protein: CASTFDGTVHTEAFF
clone size: NA
J gene: TRBJ1-1
D gene: TRBD1
V gene: TRBV6-6

CDR3 DNA: TGTGCCAGCAGTGAATTTACAGCATTGGAGACCCAGTACTTC
CDR3 protein: CASSEFTALETQYF
clone size: NA
J gene: TRBJ2-5
D gene: NA
V gene: TRBV25-1

CDR3 DNA: TGTGCCAGCACCGCCCCAGGGATAGCGGGGGAGCTACACAATGAGCAGTTCTTC
CDR3 protein: CASTAPGIAGELHNEQFF
clone size: NA
J gene: TRBJ2-1
D gene: TRBD2
V gene: TRBV11-1

CDR3 DNA: TGTGCCAGCGCCCAGTCTAGCGGGGGGTGGGCCGGGGAGCTGTTTTTT
CDR3 protein: CASAQSSGGWAGELFF
clone size: NA
J gene: TRBJ2-2
D gene: TRBD2
V gene: TRBV7-2

CDR3 DNA: TGTGCCAGCAGCTTGACAGGCCCCTCTGGGGCCAACGTCCTGACTTTC
CDR3 protein: CASSLTGPSGANVLTF
clone size: NA
J gene: TRBJ2-6
D gene: NA
V gene: TRBV11-1

CDR3 DNA: TGTGCCTGGAGTGTGGGAGGACGAATCTTGTACGAGCAGTACTTC
CDR3 protein: CAWSVGGRILYEQYF
clone size: NA
J gene: TRBJ2-7
D gene: NA
V gene: TRBV30

CDR3 DNA: TGTGCCAGCAGTGAGGTTGTGGCAGGGGGTGGGTCACCCCTCCACTTT
CDR3 protein: CASSEVVAGGGSPLHF
clone size: NA
J gene: TRBJ1-6
D gene: TRBD1
V gene: TRBV6-1

CDR3 DNA: TGCAGCGTTTCACGGGAGACTAACTATGGCTACACCTTC
CDR3 protein: CSVSRETNYGYTF
clone size: NA
J gene: TRBJ1-2
D gene: NA
V gene: TRBV29-1

CDR3 DNA: TGTGCCAGCAGCCCAGGGGGCGGATACGAGCAGTACTTC
CDR3 protein: CASSPGGGYEQYF
clone size: few
J gene: TRBJ2-7
D gene: TRBD1
V gene: TRBV7-8

CDR3 DNA: TGTGCCAGCAGTTACGGGGACAGGGGGAATGGCTACACCTTC
CDR3 protein: CASSYGDRGNGYTF
clone size: NA
J gene: TRBJ1-2
D gene: TRBD1
V gene: TRBV6-5

CDR3 DNA: TGCGCCAGCACTGTAAGACCGAGGAGAGGAAAAGAGACCCAGTACTTC
CDR3 protein: CASTVRPRRGKETQYF
clone size: NA
J gene: TRBJ2-5
D gene: NA
V gene: TRBV23-1

CDR3 DNA: TGTGCCAGTAGTTTCGGACACCCTATGAACACTGAAGCTTTCTTT
CDR3 protein: CASSFGHPMNTEAFF
clone size: NA
J gene: TRBJ1-1
D gene: NA
V gene: TRBV19

CDR3 DNA: TGTGCCAGCTACGGTAGGGGCTTGAACACCGGGGAGCTGTTTTTT
CDR3 protein: CASYGRGLNTGELFF
clone size: few
J gene: TRBJ2-2
D gene: NA
V gene: TRBV6-5

CDR3 DNA: TGTGCCAGCTCAACGGGACAGGGATCCTACGAGCAGTACTTC
CDR3 protein: CASSTGQGSYEQYF
clone size: NA
J gene: TRBJ2-7
D gene: TRBD1
V gene: TRBV18

CDR3 DNA: TGCGCCAGCAGCCAAGCAGGGACTGGGGCCAACGTCCTGACTTTC
CDR3 protein: CASSQAGTGANVLTF
clone size: NA
J gene: TRBJ2-6
D gene: NA
V gene: TRBV4-1

CDR3 DNA: TGTGCCAGCAGCGTAGAACAGGGCGGGGAGACCCAGTACTTC
CDR3 protein: CASSVEQGGETQYF
clone size: NA
J gene: TRBJ2-5
D gene: NA
V gene: TRBV9

CDR3 DNA: TGTGCCAGCAGCCCATTACTAGCGGGGGCCTACGAGCAGTACTTC
CDR3 protein: CASSPLLAGAYEQYF
clone size: NA
J gene: TRBJ2-7
D gene: TRBD2
V gene: TRBV7-9